This TCR beta chain was captured by sequencing in a study of T-cell memory formation after mild COVID-19 (dated by TCRdb to about 2021). About the study as a whole: TCR sequence clusters from the two donors were found to be largely donor specific. The cohort was made up of two young adult volunteers, one female and one male, who were previously healthy. In a couple of donors, T-cell clones that expanded and contracted after mild COVID-19 were followed by sequencing TCRalpha and TCRbeta repertoires longitudinally.

Sequencing took place on an Illumina NovaSeq 6000. TCRalpha and TCRbeta cDNA libraries were constructed by 5'RACE with constant-segment primers, with sample barcodes and unique molecular identifiers being introduced. Trizol reagent was used to extract RNA from every sample. Library amplification was performed in two PCR steps, and a second sample barcode and Illumina TruSeq adapters were introduced in the second step. The libraries were sequenced on an Illumina NovaSeq using 2 x 150 bp paired-end reads. Regarding the original processing steps: The reads were demultiplexed and collapsed into UMI-guided consensus sequences using migec v1.2.7. Using mixcr v2.1.11, the UMI consensuses were aligned to TRA and TRB V and J templates and assembled into clonotypes. Expanded or contracted clonotypes were those called significant by both edgeR and NoisET, with noise models trained on biological replicates. For edgeR calls, the thresholds were a false discovery rate-adjusted p below 0.01 and a log2 fold-change of 1. As an exploratory analysis of dynamics, PCA with hierarchical clustering was applied to max-normalized trajectories of the 1000 most abundant clonotypes. Separately sequenced CD4+ and CD8+ repertoires were used to assign the CD4 or CD8 phenotype of responding clones. TCRdb cleaned the public reads at Q25 with fastp, built clones with MiXCR and kept in-frame beta chains. Under each unique CDR3 protein, matching rows form one entry showing the most common genes and DNA. TCRdb's processing, not the authors', yielded these V and J calls. In this sample the table shows about 260,000 distinct CDR3 sequences, 7.5% to 9.5% of which occur a single time. Of the sample, approximately 23% is held by the ten largest clones.

Ficoll-Paque density gradient centrifugation was the method used to isolate PBMCs. General conclusions and limits of the study: Only a couple of mild cases were covered by the study, and larger cohorts that include severe cases with pre-infection samples were considered necessary. Contracting CD4+ clones were located mainly in the CM and EM memory subsets, whereas CD8+ clones were found to be enriched in EMRA. Clones that contracted from day 15 to 85 showed balanced CD4/CD8 phenotypes, whereas a second wave of clones that expanded from day 15 to 37 leaned towards CD4+. Some responding clones were detected in pre-infection memory, which suggested that pre-existing cross-reactive memory T cells had joined the SARS-CoV-2 response. SARS-CoV-2 specificity was not confirmed for the second-wave clones peaking on day 37.

About this clonotype itself: No antigen is known for it. Base qualities were left out, and no much larger clone turns up one base away.

V and J are truncated by 3 bases and 2 bases respectively, leaving an intervening sequence of 3 bases. For CDR1 and CDR2, the germline V gene (reference sequence) lists DFQATT and SNEGSKA. From the cysteine through the phenylalanine, the CDR3 covers 11 amino acids. The DNA shown is the 33-base CDR3, in frame from base 1. The sequencing sample was made of PBMCs or a T cell subset sorted from them (not recorded which). This receptor was taken from a man in his late teens or twenties who had mild COVID-19 (a few samples of this study predate the infection). The sample titles of this study are shuffled in the database, so cell type and time point are left out; the donor was told from shared clones. The chain was built from TRBV20-1 and TRBJ2-3; no D gene is confidently identified. The bases read TGCAGTGCTAGCGTCACAGATACGCAGTATTTT. The translation is CSASVTDTQYF.